The 32 T cell receptor beta chains given below trace back to one sample, sequenced in a study of cytomegalovirus exposure and HLA in healthy donors. With 60 Vbeta and 13 Jbeta primers, the PCR was carried out. Data came from immunoSEQ multiplex PCR; TCRdb stores just in-frame clones and leaves some out. The table includes 110,000 to 150,000 clones, over 65% detected once. The sequenced sample consisted of PBMCs. The receptors derive from a female donor in good health and CMV-seronegative.

The V gene is TRBV28, the J gene TRBJ1-2; 7 nucleotides match TRBD1. The CDR3 covers 14 residues. Germline V lookup: CDR1 MDHEN, CDR2 SYDVKM. Trimming removed 5 bases from V and 2 bases from J; junction bases left unmatched: 5. The CDR3 coding sequence is TGTGCCAGCAGTCGGGGACAGTTAAACTATGGCTACACCTTC. It yields the protein CASSRGQLNYGYTF.

CDR3 in DNA: TGCGCCAGCAGCCAAACACCGGGACAGCCCTACGAGCAGTACTTC. Translation: CASSQTPGQPYEQYF. This sequence joins TRBV4-1 and TRBJ2-7, with 7 bases aligning to TRBD1. V lost 2 bases, J lost 2 bases, and 6 bases stayed unmatched. CDR1 and CDR2 from the germline V gene are MGHRA and YSYEKL. The CDR3 length is 15 residues.

This clone occurred once. The chain carries TRBV27 and TRBJ2-1; possible D gene TRBD2, 5 bases. The V gene lost 5 bases and the J gene lost 14 bases, with 16 bases spanning the gap. CDR1 and CDR2 (germline): MNHEY, SMNVEV (reference sequence). CDR3 length equals 12 residues. CDR3 nucleotides: TGTGCCAGCAGTATCCTAGCCTCTCTAGAGTTCTTC. Encoded protein: CASSILASLEFF.

The rearrangement uses TRBV6-1 and TRBJ1-5; 9 nucleotides align to TRBD1. Germline V gene data show CDR1 as MNHNS and CDR2 as SASEGT. The length of the CDR3 is 18 residues. V gave up 2 bases and J gave up 9 bases; unmatched junction bases: 17. CDR3 protein: CASSEPPLLDRGFPPQHF. For the CDR3, the DNA is TGTGCCAGCAGTGAACCGCCCTTATTGGACAGGGGATTCCCGCCCCAGCATTTT.

This chain uses TRBV6-5 with TRBJ2-1; the D gene is possibly TRBD2 (7 bases). Germline V CDR1 and CDR2: MNHEY, SVGAGI. The CDR3 totals 15 residues. The germline V and J ends were trimmed by 5 bases and 4 bases, with 15 bases remaining between them. The CDR3 spells CASSPPGGRYNEQFF. The DNA for the CDR3 is TGTGCCAGCAGTCCACCCGGGGGGCGATACAATGAGCAGTTCTTC.

Turning to this clone: An end of the junction differs from the germline gene, which may be a read error. CDR3 region: CASSSRTGGARF. In DNA form, the CDR3 reads TGTGCCAGCAGCTCGCGGACAGGGGGCGCGAGATTC. The gene calls are TRBV7-8 and TRBJ1-2; 11 nucleotides line up with TRBD1. Per the germline V gene, CDR1 is SGHVS and CDR2 is FQNEAQ. The CDR3 extends over 12 amino acids.

This rearrangement joins TRBV4-3 to TRBJ1-3; D gene uncertain. Trimming shortened V by 0 bases and J by 0 bases, and 15 bases separated the two germline ends. The CDR3 consists of 18 residues. Germline CDR1 reads LGHNA; CDR2 reads YSLEER. CDR3 sequence: CASSQEDSPYGSGNTIYF. CDR3 nucleotide sequence: TGCGCCAGCAGCCAAGAGGACTCCCCCTATGGCTCTGGAAACACCATATATTTT.

The CDR3 spells CASSLWGREAFF. Written as DNA, the CDR3 is TGTGCCAGCAGTTTATGGGGGCGCGAAGCTTTCTTT. This chain links TRBV28 with TRBJ1-1; possible D gene TRBD1, 5 bases. Deletions cut 0 bases from V and 8 bases from J, with 7 bases between. The CDR3 is 12 amino acids. CDR1 MDHEN and CDR2 SYDVKM come from the germline V gene.

This chain connects TRBV2 to TRBJ1-4, with 8 bases aligning to TRBD1. The CDR3 is 14 amino acids. The J segment lost 7 bases and the V segment lost 4 bases, leaving 5 bases of the junction unmatched. Germline loops: CDR1 SNHLY, CDR2 FYNNEI. The CDR3 DNA is TGTGCCAGCAGTGCTGGACAGGGTGGTGAAAAACTGTTTTTT. It codes for CASSAGQGGEKLFF.

The genes are TRBV5-1 and TRBJ2-7; maybe TRBD1 (5 bases). CDR3 length: 16 amino acids. V lost 4 bases to trimming and J lost 0 bases, with 17 bases between them. Germline V lookup: CDR1 SGHRS, CDR2 YFSETQ. The CDR3 region is CASSPVVQGPSYEQYF. The DNA of the CDR3 is TGCGCCAGCAGCCCTGTGGTCCAGGGTCCCTCCTACGAGCAGTACTTC. Using reference TRBV5-1 and TRBJ2-7 for the parts outside the CDR3, the full variable domain is KAGVTQTPRYLIKTRGQQVTLSCSPISGHRSVSWYQQTPGQGLQFLFEYFSETQRNKGNFPGRFSGRQFSNSRSEMNVSTLELGDSALYLCASSPVVQGPSYEQYFGPGTRLTVT.

The chain links TRBV9 to TRBJ1-5; possible D gene TRBD1, 6 bases. The CDR3 loop spans 14 amino acids. Germline CDR1 is SGDLS and CDR2 is YYNGEE. V lost 0 bases, J lost 7 bases, and 11 bases lay in between. The DNA for the CDR3 is TGTGCCAGCAGCGTAGAGGGGGGGGACCAGCCCCAGCATTTT. Encoded protein: CASSVEGGDQPQHF.

This chain uses TRBV15 with TRBJ1-4; D unresolved. Germline CDR1 and CDR2: LNHNV and YYDKDF (reference sequence). The V end lost 5 bases, the J end lost 4 bases, and 14 bases lay between the germline ends. This CDR3 spans 15 amino acids. This chain's CDR3 is CATSGRPGNNEKLFF. The CDR3 nucleotides are TGTGCCACCAGCGGCAGACCGGGAAATAATGAAAAACTGTTTTTT.

V is TRBV29-1 and J is TRBJ1-2; D may be TRBD1 (5 bases). Germline CDR1 SQVTM, CDR2 ANQGSEA. The CDR3 length is 12 residues. The V and J ends lost 3 bases and 8 bases respectively, with 13 bases between them. The CDR3 nucleotides are TGCAGCGTTGACCCAGGGTCGTCGGGCTACACCTTC. As protein: CSVDPGSSGYTF.

The V gene is TRBV4-1, the J gene TRBJ2-1; unclear D gene. V lost 1 base and J 6 bases, leaving 4 bases between the germline ends. Looked up from germline, CDR1 is MGHRA and CDR2 is YSYEKL. The CDR3 contains 12 residues. As DNA, the CDR3 is TGCGCCAGCAGCCAAGGCGGCAATGAGCAGTTCTTC. Amino acid sequence: CASSQGGNEQFF.

The genes are TRBV30 and TRBJ2-7; 9 nucleotides line up with TRBD1. CDR1 is GTSNPN and CDR2 is SVGIG in the germline V gene (reference sequence). The V gene end was trimmed by 3 bases and the J gene end by 6 bases; junction bases not matched to a gene: 9. The CDR3 has 14 amino acids. The CDR3 sequence: CAWSADRGFLEQYF. Written as DNA, the CDR3 is TGTGCCTGGAGCGCGGACAGGGGATTCCTCGAGCAGTACTTC.

The chain links TRBV11-2 to TRBJ2-7; 7 bases agree with TRBD2. This CDR3 region has 13 residues. The germline gives CDR1 SGHAT, CDR2 FQNNGV. Losses at the gene ends were 5 bases for V and 4 bases for J; bases not matched to a gene: 5. The DNA for the CDR3 is TGTGCCAGCAGCGAGGGACTAAAATACGAGCAGTACTTC. This translates into CASSEGLKYEQYF.

V usage is TRBV7-9 and J usage is TRBJ2-1; TRBD2 matches at 10 bases. Germline loops: CDR1 SEHNR, CDR2 FQNEAQ (reference sequence). After removal of 6 bases from V and 4 bases from J, the junction contained 9 bases not matched to a gene. The CDR3 is 16 residues long. The CDR3 sequence: CASRSRTSGLYNEQFF. In DNA form, the CDR3 reads TGTGCCAGCAGATCCAGGACTAGCGGCCTATACAATGAGCAGTTCTTC.

V usage is TRBV4-1 and J usage is TRBJ2-7; 8 nucleotides agree with TRBD2. The CDR3 is made up of 18 amino acids. V lost 2 bases and J lost 3; bases outside the gene matches: 15. The germline V gene encodes CDR1 MGHRA and CDR2 YSYEKL. This chain's CDR3 is CASSQTQTSTGGFYEQYF. The DNA of the CDR3 is TGCGCCAGCAGCCAAACCCAGACTAGTACGGGAGGGTTCTACGAGCAGTACTTC.

This clone appeared a single time. The rearrangement uses TRBV29-1 and TRBJ2-1, with TRBD1 identical over 8 bases. With V trimmed by 0 bases and J by 4 bases, 5 bases remained unmatched. The CDR3 has 15 residues. Germline CDR1 reads SQVTM; CDR2 reads ANQGSEA. The chain's CDR3 is CSVEDRTGYYNEQFF. The CDR3 coding sequence is TGCAGCGTTGAAGATCGGACAGGGTATTACAATGAGCAGTTCTTC.

This chain joins TRBV6-6 and TRBJ2-3, with D perhaps TRBD1 (7 bases). Deletions cut 6 bases from V and 5 bases from J, with 15 bases between. Germline V gives CDR1 MNHNY, CDR2 SVGAGI (reference sequence). There are 14 residues in the CDR3. Here the CDR3 reads CASRSDYRGDTQYF. Here the CDR3 DNA reads TGTGCCAGCAGATCGGACTACAGGGGAGATACGCAGTATTTT.

There are a few counts of this clone. The chain combines TRBV5-6 with TRBJ2-7, with 10 bases that match TRBD2. Germline loops: CDR1 SGHDT, CDR2 YYEEEE. The CDR3 runs 14 residues. J gave up 6 bases and V 2 bases, and 5 bases lay outside the gene matches. The chain's CDR3 is CASSLWLAGAEQYF. CDR3 DNA: TGTGCCAGCAGCTTATGGCTAGCGGGAGCCGAGCAGTACTTC.

In regard to this clone: Its ends do not fully match the called genes, so a read error is possible. The rearrangement links TRBV15 to TRBJ1-2; D not certain. The CDR3 spans 17 residues. Germline CDR1 reads LNHNV; CDR2 reads YYDKDF (reference sequence). The DNA of the CDR3 is TGTGCCACCAGCAGAGATCTAGGTCTCCTAAAAGGCTATGGCTACCCCTTC. It translates to CATSRDLGLLKGYGYPF. The complete variable domain, with remaining parts taken from reference TRBV15 and TRBJ1-2, reads DAMVIQNPRYQVTQFGKPVTLSCSQTLNHNVMYWYQQKSSQAPKLLFHYYDKDFNNEADTPDNFQSRRPNTSFCFLDIRSPGLGDTAMYLCATSRDLGLLKGYGYPFGSGTRLTVV.

Only a few counts were recorded for this clone. The sample contains more than one DNA sequence encoding this CDR3. The chain links TRBV5-1 to TRBJ2-7, with D perhaps matching TRBD1 (5 bases). From germline, CDR1 is SGHRS and CDR2 YFSETQ. The ends were cut back, 0 bases at V and 6 bases at J, with 7 bases in the middle. The CDR3 is 12 residues long. CDR3 nucleotide sequence: TGCGCCAGCAGCTTGGGGGGCGGCGAGCAGTACTTC. This sequence encodes CASSLGGGEQYF.

This chain connects TRBV5-1 to TRBJ2-3; 7 bases agree with TRBD2. Trimming at V came to 4 bases and at J to 2 bases, leaving 10 bases not matched to a gene. This CDR3 spans 16 amino acids. Germline assignment: CDR1 SGHRS and CDR2 YFSETQ. CDR3 DNA: TGCGCCAGCAGCCGCGATTCTAGCGGCGACACAGATACGCAGTATTTT. It yields the protein CASSRDSSGDTDTQYF. Drawing the rest from reference TRBV5-1 and TRBJ2-3, the complete variable domain is KAGVTQTPRYLIKTRGQQVTLSCSPISGHRSVSWYQQTPGQGLQFLFEYFSETQRNKGNFPGRFSGRQFSNSRSEMNVSTLELGDSALYLCASSRDSSGDTDTQYFGPGTRLTVL.

The chain uses TRBV2 and TRBJ2-1; 11 nucleotides line up with TRBD2. The V segment lost 6 bases and the J segment 6 bases; nucleotides outside the gene matches: 4. In germline, CDR1 is SNHLY, CDR2 FYNNEI. The CDR3 totals 14 residues. The CDR3: CASRPGLAANEQFF. DNA of the CDR3: TGTGCCAGCAGACCGGGACTAGCGGCCAATGAGCAGTTCTTC.

This clone was observed a handful of times. The chain combines TRBV5-1 with TRBJ2-7, with 9 bases aligning to TRBD2. Germline values: CDR1 SGHRS, CDR2 YFSETQ. This CDR3 is 14 amino acids long. With V trimmed by 2 bases and J by 6 bases, 6 bases remained unmatched. The chain's CDR3 is CASSFGREGSEQYF. The DNA for the CDR3 is TGCGCCAGCAGCTTCGGGCGGGAGGGATCCGAGCAGTACTTC.

J is TRBJ2-5 and V is TRBV28, with TRBD1 matching over 10 bases. V dropped 6 bases and J dropped 5; count of bases not matched to a gene: 9. The germline V gene encodes CDR1 MDHEN and CDR2 SYDVKM. This CDR3 is built from 15 residues. The CDR3 is CASSRPGQGVETQYF. The CDR3 nucleotides read TGTGCCAGCAGCCGCCCCGGACAGGGGGTGGAGACCCAGTACTTC.

J is TRBJ1-2 and V is TRBV27, with D possibly matching TRBD1 (6 bases). The CDR3 loop spans 14 amino acids. Germline V gene lookup returns CDR1 MNHEY and CDR2 SMNVEV (reference sequence). The ends were cut back, 6 bases at V and 1 base at J, with 12 bases in the middle. CDR3 in amino acids: CASRPQGLNYGYTF. The CDR3 DNA is TGTGCCAGCAGACCACAGGGCCTTAACTATGGCTACACCTTC.

The rearrangement links TRBV30 to TRBJ2-7; 10 nucleotides line up with TRBD2. The V gene's germline CDR1 is GTSNPN and CDR2 SVGIG (reference sequence). Germline trimming cut 2 bases from V and 0 bases from J; bases unmatched to any gene: 22. The CDR3 covers 21 residues. CDR3 in amino acids: CAWSFHRQLTSGGEISYEQYF. For the CDR3, the DNA is TGTGCCTGGAGTTTTCACAGACAGCTAACGAGCGGGGGGGAAATCTCCTACGAGCAGTACTTC.

This clone was seen a handful of times. The chain has TRBV5-1 and TRBJ1-4, with 9 bases fitting TRBD1. The CDR3 covers 15 residues. Trimming cost V 4 bases and J 6 bases; bases outside gene matches: 7. Germline V gene sequence: CDR1 SGHRS, CDR2 YFSETQ. CDR3 in DNA: TGCGCCAGCAGCGAATGGACAGGGGTTGATGAAAAACTGTTTTTT. The encoded protein is CASSEWTGVDEKLFF.

V gene TRBV4-1 combines with J gene TRBJ1-1, with a tentative D call TRBD1 (5 bases). This CDR3 is built from 16 residues. Trimming shortened V by 0 bases and J by 0 bases, and 11 bases separated the two germline ends. From germline, CDR1 is MGHRA and CDR2 YSYEKL. The CDR3: CASSQDWGGLNTEAFF. The CDR3 DNA sequence: TGCGCCAGCAGCCAAGATTGGGGGGGATTGAACACTGAAGCTTTCTTT.

CDR3 amino acids: CSVGHQGNEQFF. CDR3 coding DNA: TGCAGCGTTGGCCACCAGGGGAATGAGCAGTTCTTC. The rearrangement uses TRBV29-1 and TRBJ2-1; weak D call: TRBD1 (6 bases). This CDR3 has 12 amino acids. CDR1 is SQVTM and CDR2 is ANQGSEA in the germline V gene. V lost 4 bases and J lost 7, with 11 bases in between.